This TCR beta chain was obtained from a study of blood T cell repertoires in COVID-19. Study summary: T cells, B-cell-depleted T cells, or PBMCs supplied cDNA or gDNA.

Participants came from 24 US areas, aged about 18 to 95 years. Donors were grouped by their self-reported clinical history. Sequencing was performed with immunoSEQ multiplex PCR; in TCRdb, only in-frame clones are kept and a portion is missing. The sample records approximately 300,000 clones, more than 90% being singletons. Sequenced sample: PBMCs or T cells enriched from blood (not recorded which). The sequence came from a woman between 25 and 40 years old who had recovered from COVID-19.

Written as DNA, the CDR3 is TGTGCCAGTAGTCTACAACCGACGGACTATACGCAGTATTTT. Its translation: CASSLQPTDYTQYF. The chain recombines TRBV19 with TRBJ2-3, with a weak D call TRBD2 (5 bases). V lost 5 bases and J lost 7, with 16 bases in between. The CDR3 sequence is 14 residues long. The germline gives CDR1 LNHDA, CDR2 SQIVND (reference sequence).